In this sample, the clone carrying this T cell receptor (beta chain) turned up many times. Its antigen is currently unknown. This record belongs to a study of T cells after yellow fever vaccination. Study-level results: There was a possibility that FACS-sorted repertoires contained abundant clonotypes contaminating from the bulk population.

A universal primer site and UMIs were added as TCR cDNA was made by 5'RACE template switching. Each CDR3 protein is one row after TCRdb ran MiXCR on the 5' RACE reads. The repertoire has some 320,000 distinct CDR3 sequences, around 4.5% of them found once; the top ten carry approximately 20%. This CDR3 has 12 amino acids. V was trimmed by 6 bases and J by 14 bases, leaving 18 bases between them. The sequences come from PBMCs, collected 15 days after the yellow fever booster vaccination. This clonotype was sampled from a man aged 18 to 29 who received the YFV17D yellow fever vaccine. The chain joins TRBV12-3 or TRBV12-4 to TRBJ2-3; D assignment may be TRBD1 or TRBD2 (7 bases each). CDR3 loop: CASRPGGTVLYF. Written as DNA, the CDR3 is TGTGCCAGCAGGCCCGGGGGGACAGTCCTGTATTTT.